This T cell receptor (beta chain) was recorded in a study of post-analysis software for immune sequencing data. General study points: Roughly five TRBV segments appeared more often in patients than in controls, and TRBV5-6, TRBV5-1 and TRBV20-1 were among these. Among multiple sclerosis patients, normalized Chao1 diversity was significantly below that of controls.

Germline CDR1 and CDR2: KGHSY and FQNENV. The CDR3 runs 14 residues. Trimming shortened V by 4 bases and J by 2 bases, and 12 bases separated the two germline ends. Unique molecular identifiers had been added to the TCR beta cDNA libraries. MiXCR, run by TCRdb on the PCR reads, gives a single entry per CDR3 protein. The table includes some 500,000 distinct CDR3 sequences, roughly 46% detected once. Of note for this clonotype: What it binds is not known.

This receptor was taken from a girl aged 10-17 years with multiple sclerosis. The chain uses TRBV16 and TRBJ2-7; D ambiguous. The sequencing input was blood. In DNA form, the CDR3 reads TGTGCCAGCAGCCCCTGGACGTCTACCTACGAGCAGTACTTC. It encodes CASSPWTSTYEQYF. The variable domain in full, completed from reference TRBV16 and TRBJ2-7, reads GEEVAQTPKHLVRGEGQKAKLYCAPIKGHSYVFWYQQVLKNEFKFLISFQNENVFDETGMPKERFSAKCLPNSPCSLEIQATKLEDSAVYFCASSPWTSTYEQYFGPGTRLTVT.